This T cell receptor (beta chain) was sequenced during a study of T cell responses to AZD1222 COVID-19 vaccine. Only in-frame clones appear in the TCRdb table, and some are missing; sequencing was by immunoSEQ multiplex PCR. The table lists tens of thousands of clones, around 90% of them singletons. General study results and limits: AZD1222 recipients seropositive at baseline numbered only 6 or 7. White British people made up most donors, females outnumbered males, and clonal diversity was possibly underestimated.

This CDR3 is 11 amino acids long. CDR1 is SGHAT, CDR2 FQNNGV, per germline. The V end was cut by 5 bases, the J end by 7 bases, with 8 bases between. For this clone: Its antigen remains unknown.

The clonotype was recovered from an adult who received the AZD1222 COVID-19 vaccine. The material was peripheral blood, obtained 28 days after the second AZD1222 dose. The chain employs TRBV11-2 and TRBJ1-1; D gene unclear. The CDR3: CASSPLLEAFF. CDR3 coding DNA: TGTGCCAGCAGCCCCCTCCTTGAAGCTTTCTTT.